Included here is one TCR beta chain sequence, with context. The germline V gene has CDR1 MNHNY and CDR2 SVGAGI (reference sequence). This CDR3 has 16 residues. The junction had 6 bases not matched to a gene; V was cut back by 6 bases and J by 0 bases. This entry is derived from a study of blood T cell repertoires in COVID-19. Study-level information: Collection of acute and convalescent COVID-19 samples took place in the United States, Italy and Spain. PBMCs, B-cell-depleted T cells, or T cells were the source of the cDNA or gDNA that made up the material.

Authors' data handling: For nucleated cells, counts were estimated from reference gene primer amplification. Profiling relied on immunoSEQ multiplex PCR, and the TCRdb table lists in-frame clones only, not all of them. D and trimming come from the DNA, and the V and J calls and clone size come from that table. Seen here are approximately 180,000 clones, roughly 85% observed once, and the top ten hold approximately 11%. This clonotype was obtained from a human donor with active or convalescent COVID-19. The donor label of this sample is uncertain. The J gene is TRBJ1-3, the V gene TRBV6-6; TRBD1 aligns across 9 bases. Material: peripheral blood. The CDR3 DNA is TGTGCCAGCAGCCAGGACAGGGGATACTCTGGAAACACCATATATTTT. This translates into CASSQDRGYSGNTIYF.